Each of the 5 T cell receptor beta chains below was sequenced from the same sample in a study of cytomegalovirus exposure and HLA in healthy donors. PCR amplification relied on 60 Vbeta primers (plus 13 Jbeta primers). The method was immunoSEQ multiplex PCR; TCRdb's version includes in-frame clones alone and lacks a portion of them. The sample carries about 300,000 clones, 70% to 90% recorded once. Material: PBMCs. The source is a man between 35 and 55 years old in good health and CMV-seropositive.

This rearrangement joins TRBV19 to TRBJ1-1, with D possibly matching TRBD1 (5 bases). CDR1 is LNHDA and CDR2 is SQIVND in the germline V gene (reference sequence). The CDR3 totals 13 residues. The ends were cut back, 5 bases at V and 10 bases at J, with 17 bases in the middle. The CDR3 coding sequence is TGTGCCAGTAGTCCCCAGACAGAAACGGGAGCTTTCTTT. It yields the protein CASSPQTETGAFF.

This clone was detected only a few times. The chain combines TRBV6-5 with TRBJ2-7, with 10 bases aligning to TRBD1. The V and J ends lost 2 bases and 3 bases, in that order; junction bases with no gene match: 4. This CDR3 has 15 amino acids. In germline, CDR1 is MNHEY, CDR2 SVGAGI. DNA of the CDR3: TGTGCCAGCAGTTACCACGGGACAGGGGTCTACGAGCAGTACTTC. The encoded protein is CASSYHGTGVYEQYF.

This clone was seen only once. The chain couples TRBV10-3 to TRBJ2-1; perhaps TRBD2 as D (6 bases). Trimming took off 6 bases at V and 0 bases at J, with 15 bases between the two ends. CDR1 ENHRY and CDR2 SYGVKD come from the germline V gene. The CDR3 runs to 16 residues. CDR3 sequence: CAIRGTSTSSYNEQFF. CDR3 DNA: TGTGCCATCAGAGGGACTTCAACGAGCTCCTACAATGAGCAGTTCTTC.

The chain recombines TRBV7-3 with TRBJ2-6, with D possibly being TRBD2 (5 bases). V was shortened by 2 bases and J by 0 bases, with 14 bases between the two germline ends. Germline loops: CDR1 SGHTA, CDR2 FQGTGA. The CDR3 extends over 18 amino acids. CDR3 DNA sequence: TGTGCCAGCAGCTTAGCGGGCAGAAGTATCTCTGGGGCCAACGTCCTGACTTTC. Its translation is CASSLAGRSISGANVLTF.

This clone occurred once. The chain recombines TRBV7-8 with TRBJ1-2; TRBD1 matches 7 bases. V shed 3 bases, J shed 0 bases, and the junction held 13 bases outside the gene matches. Per the germline V gene, CDR1 is SGHVS and CDR2 is FQNEAQ. CDR3 length equals 18 residues. The DNA of the CDR3 is TGTGCCAGCAGCTTTTGGGACAGACTTTCGAATGCTAACTATGGCTACACCTTC. Encoded protein: CASSFWDRLSNANYGYTF.